These 5 T cell receptor beta chains share one sample of origin, sequenced in a study of cytomegalovirus exposure and HLA in healthy donors. PCR amplification relied on 60 Vbeta primers (plus 13 Jbeta primers). TCRdb keeps only in-frame clones here, not all; method: immunoSEQ multiplex PCR. The sample has approximately 160,000 clones, 65% to 80% seen once. Sequences were obtained from PBMCs. Receptor source: a man between 18 and 35 years old in good health and CMV-seropositive.

The rearrangement links TRBV5-1 to TRBJ2-1; TRBD2 matches 7 bases. Germline assignment: CDR1 SGHRS and CDR2 YFSETQ. Trimming at V came to 4 bases and at J to 9 bases, leaving 19 bases not matched to a gene. The CDR3 extends over 17 amino acids. DNA for the CDR3: TGCGCCAGCAGCCTGTTCCCTCAAGCGGGAAATCAGGGTGAGCAGTTCTTC. It encodes CASSLFPQAGNQGEQFF. Combining the CDR3 with reference TRBV5-1 and TRBJ2-1 gives the whole variable domain KAGVTQTPRYLIKTRGQQVTLSCSPISGHRSVSWYQQTPGQGLQFLFEYFSETQRNKGNFPGRFSGRQFSNSRSEMNVSTLELGDSALYLCASSLFPQAGNQGEQFFGPGTRLTVL.

The V gene is TRBV11-1, the J gene TRBJ2-1, with 12 bases that match TRBD2. The trim removed 3 bases at V and 8 bases at J, leaving 5 bases unmatched. CDR1 is SGHAT and CDR2 is FQDESV in the germline V gene (reference sequence). The length of the CDR3 is 15 residues. The CDR3 here is CASSLLAGGLDEQFF. The CDR3 DNA is TGTGCCAGCAGCTTGCTAGCGGGGGGGCTCGATGAGCAGTTCTTC.

The table lists this clone with a few counts. This sequence joins TRBV2 and TRBJ2-2, with 9 bases that match TRBD2. CDR1 is SNHLY, CDR2 FYNNEI, per germline. The CDR3 extends over 17 amino acids. The J segment lost 5 bases and the V segment lost 5 bases, leaving 12 bases of the junction unmatched. The CDR3 sequence is CASSPNRAGGLTGELFF. The CDR3 nucleotides read TGTGCCAGCAGTCCGAACCGGGCGGGAGGGCTTACCGGGGAGCTGTTTTTT.

V usage is TRBV6-1 and J usage is TRBJ2-2; 9 positions match TRBD2. Germline values: CDR1 MNHNS, CDR2 SASEGT. The J segment lost 1 base and the V segment lost 6 bases, leaving 3 bases of the junction unmatched. This CDR3 has 15 residues. DNA of the CDR3: TGTGCCAGCAGGATACTAGCGGGGAACACCGGGGAGCTGTTTTTT. This translates into CASRILAGNTGELFF.

The J gene is TRBJ1-2, the V gene TRBV6-5; 9 bases map to TRBD1. The germline V gene has CDR1 MNHEY and CDR2 SVGAGI. The CDR3 is 15 amino acids. After removal of 4 bases from V and 3 bases from J, the junction contained 6 bases not matched to a gene. DNA for the CDR3: TGTGCCAGCAGTTCCATGGGACAGGGATACTATGGCTACACCTTC. Translation gives CASSSMGQGYYGYTF.